This T cell receptor (beta chain) appears in the sequencing data of a study of beta chain features in type 1 diabetes. General study findings and limits: All four CD4+ subsets of Type 1 diabetes patients contained TCRB CDR3s that were moderately but significantly shorter.

Reverse transcription of all isolated RNA meant that expressed TCRB transcripts were sequenced. Average reads for naive, central memory and regulatory T cell samples were several million. Assay used: immunoSEQ multiplex PCR; TCRdb lists only in-frame clones, some missing. The data hold under 150,000 clones, with roughly 7.2% observed a single time. This clone was counted only a few times. Its antigen is currently unknown. Germline V gene sequence: CDR1 SGHRS, CDR2 YFSETQ. This CDR3 comprises 14 residues. J was trimmed by 0 bases and V by 2 bases; bases with no gene match: 0. The chain uses TRBV5-1 and TRBJ2-3, with TRBD1 matching over 7 bases. Specimen: central memory CD4+ T cells from blood. This TCR came from a woman aged 30 to 39 in good health. The CDR3, as DNA: TGCGCCAGCAGCTTACAGGGGAGCACAGATACGCAGTATTTT. Its protein is CASSLQGSTDTQYF.